This is a list of T cell receptor beta chains from one sample in a study of blood T cell repertoires in COVID-19. The protocol was immunoSEQ multiplex PCR, while the TCRdb copy is restricted to in-frame clones and leaves out a portion. The repertoire has about half a million clones, approximately 86% of them found once; the top ten carry roughly 8.5%. Sequenced input: PBMCs or T cells enriched from blood (not recorded which). The receptors were sampled from a woman in her sixties who had recovered from COVID-19. Each CDR3 is given with its conserved first and last residue. A D gene is named only where the DNA matches it firmly. Size tells how often a clone was seen (once, few, many) or the class of an expanded clone, and some rows leave it out.

D	J	V	size	DNA	CDR3
.	TRBJ2-5	TRBV7-2	once	TGTGCCAGCAGCTCCTACAGGGTGCCAGAGACCCAGTACTTC	CASSSYRVPETQYF
.	TRBJ1-6	TRBV6-5	.	TGTGCCAGCAGTTCCCCCTCAGGGGCTGGTAATTCACCCCTCCACTTT	CASSSPSGAGNSPLHF
.	TRBJ1-6	TRBV11-2	.	TGTGCCAGCAGGCTAGAAGCGGGTTCACCCCTCCACTTT	CASRLEAGSPLHF
TRBD2	TRBJ2-3	TRBV18	once	TGTGCCAGCTCACCACTGGGAACGGGGGGGCAAACAGATACGCAGTATTTT	CASSPLGTGGQTDTQYF
.	TRBJ1-2	TRBV18	.	TGTGCCAGCTCACGACTCGTTGGGGGCTACGGCTACACCTTC	CASSRLVGGYGYTF
.	TRBJ1-3	TRBV9	.	TGTGCCAGCAGCGTAGACGGACCCCGGGGCACCATATATTTT	CASSVDGPRGTIYF
TRBD1	TRBJ2-7	TRBV9	.	TGTGCCAGCAGCGTAGCCCTAGACAGGGGGCAGGACGAGCAGTACTTC	CASSVALDRGQDEQYF
TRBD1	TRBJ1-4	TRBV19	few	TGTGCCAGTAGCCAGGACAGGGAAAGGGAAAAACTGTTTTTT	CASSQDREREKLFF
.	TRBJ1-2	TRBV6-5	.	TGTGCCAGCAGTTACTCGAAAGTGGGCAGACCCTATGGCTACACCTTC	CASSYSKVGRPYGYTF
.	TRBJ2-1	TRBV4-1	.	TGCGCCAGCAGCCAAGGAGGACTCGGGGGCAATGAGCAGTTCTTC	CASSQGGLGGNEQFF
TRBD1	TRBJ1-2	TRBV19	.	TGTGCCAGTAGTATAACCTTGGACAGGTTCTATGGCTACACCTTC	CASSITLDRFYGYTF
TRBD1	TRBJ2-5	TRBV12-5	once	TGTGCTAGTGGTTTGGTTACCGGGACAGGGGTCTCCCAAGAGACCCAGTACTTC	CASGLVTGTGVSQETQYF
TRBD1	TRBJ2-2	TRBV5-1	.	TGCGCCAGCAGCCAGGGGTGGACAGGGTCGGGCACCGGGGAGCTGTTTTTT	CASSQGWTGSGTGELFF
.	TRBJ2-7	TRBV3-1/TRBV3-2	.	TGTGCCAGCAGCCAAAGCGGCCCCTACGAGCAGTACTTC	CASSQSGPYEQYF
.	TRBJ2-2	TRBV10-3	once	TGTGCCATCAGATTGGCCTCGAACACCGGGGAGCTGTTTTTT	CAIRLASNTGELFF
.	TRBJ2-1	TRBV19	few	TGTGCCACCAGAGGCGGCCTCAACAATGAGCAGTTCTTC	CATRGGLNNEQFF
.	TRBJ2-2	TRBV10-3	.	TGTGCCATCAGTGAGATAACTTCTTACGGGGAGCTGTTTTTT	CAISEITSYGELFF
TRBD2	TRBJ2-4	TRBV11-2	.	TGTGCCAGCAGCCAGCGGGGACTAGCCAAAAACATTCAGTACTTC	CASSQRGLAKNIQYF
TRBD2	TRBJ2-7	TRBV3-1/TRBV3-2	.	TGTGCCAGCAGCCAAGGACTAGCGGGGGGGTCCCGCGAGCAGTACTTC	CASSQGLAGGSREQYF
TRBD1	TRBJ1-2	TRBV30	.	TGTGCCTGGAGTGGGACAGGGTTCTCTGGCTACACCTTC	CAWSGTGFSGYTF
TRBD2	TRBJ2-2	TRBV19	.	TGTGCCAGTAGTAACCGGGGGGCCGGGGAGCTGTTTTTT	CASSNRGAGELFF
.	TRBJ2-1	TRBV5-1	.	TGCGCCAGCAGCTTGGGGGAGTGGGTCAATGAGCAGTTCTTC	CASSLGEWVNEQFF
.	TRBJ1-1	TRBV7-8	once	TGTGCCAGCAGCTTAAGACTAACCACTGAAGCTTTCTTT	CASSLRLTTEAFF
.	TRBJ1-2	TRBV19	.	TGTGCCAGTAGCTCGGACAGACTTAATGGCTACACCTTC	CASSSDRLNGYTF
TRBD1	TRBJ1-1	TRBV5-1	.	TGCGCCAGCAGCTGGACAGGGGCCGACACTGAAGCTTTCTTT	CASSWTGADTEAFF
TRBD1	TRBJ1-2	TRBV5-1	.	TGCGCCAGCAGCTTGGCTCCTTACCGGGACAGGGGTGTCTATGGCTACACCTTC	CASSLAPYRDRGVYGYTF
TRBD1	TRBJ1-1	TRBV3-1/TRBV3-2	few	TGTGCCAGCAGCGAGCGGACAGGGAACACTGAAGCTTTCTTT	CASSERTGNTEAFF